This TCR beta chain came from a study of cytomegalovirus exposure and HLA in healthy donors. Whole-study results and caveats: Several of the most significant clusters were apparently associated with common viral pathogens in a later analysis.

Trimming left V 2 bases short and J 0 bases short, with 13 bases between. CDR1 is LNHDA, CDR2 SQIVND, per germline (reference sequence). The CDR3 covers 16 residues. Turning to this clone: Its antigen is not identified.

PCR employed 60 Vbeta and 13 Jbeta primers. The assay was immunoSEQ multiplex PCR, and TCRdb's table has in-frame clones only and misses some. This table holds some 140,000 clones, roughly three quarters found once. The sequenced sample was PBMCs. The J gene is TRBJ1-2, the V gene TRBV19, with D uncertain. This sequence was found in a male donor in good health and CMV-seronegative. CDR3: CASSIQSGFTNYGYTF. CDR3 nucleotides: TGTGCCAGTAGTATACAATCAGGATTTACTAACTATGGCTACACCTTC.